Described below is a single T cell receptor beta chain sequence and its context. This record comes from a study of cytomegalovirus exposure and HLA in healthy donors. This CDR3 region has 12 residues. Germline CDR1 and CDR2: GTSNPN and SVGIG (reference sequence). Deletions cut 4 bases from V and 2 bases from J, with 6 bases between. Both 60 Vbeta primers and 13 Jbeta primers went into the PCR. TCRdb keeps only in-frame clones here, not all; method: immunoSEQ multiplex PCR. The sample shows roughly 150,000 clones, more than 65% of them seen only once. Material: PBMCs. This receptor was taken from a man over 45 in good health and CMV-seropositive. V and J are TRBV30 and TRBJ1-3, with D uncertain. The CDR3 reads CAWNGAGNTIYF. The CDR3 coding sequence is TGTGCCTGGAACGGGGCTGGAAACACCATATATTTT.